This TCR beta chain stems from a study of shared clonotypes between healthy human individuals. Broader study findings: Among donors, clonotype sharing was expected to be affected by sequencing depth.

Points on this clone: Its specificity is unknown.

In the study's own analysis: ImmunoSEQ junction-only sequences lacked quality scores, so their filtering differed. The assay was immunoSEQ multiplex PCR, and TCRdb's table has in-frame clones only and misses some. V and J calls and clone size come straight from that table; D and trimming were deduced from the DNA. The sample has 450,000 to 700,000 clones, just under 97% seen once. Naive CD8 cells lacked CD45RO and underwent positive selection for CCR7, leaving out terminally differentiated effector memory CD45RA+ cells. The germline gives CDR1 SGHVS, CDR2 FQNEAQ. The CDR3 sequence is 17 residues long. The V gene end was trimmed by 3 bases and the J gene end by 1 base; junction bases not matched to a gene: 8.

The clonotype was recovered from a woman in her 30s in good health. This chain joins TRBV7-8 and TRBJ2-3, with 9 bases that match TRBD2. The sequencing input was naive CD8+ T cells sorted from blood. CDR3 loop: CASSFLREGRGTDTQYF. The CDR3 DNA reads TGTGCCAGCAGCTTTCTGCGGGAGGGCCGGGGCACAGATACGCAGTATTTT.